This T cell receptor beta chain was captured by sequencing in a study of CD8+CD57+ T cells in acquired aplastic anemia. Before being chosen for sequencing, patients had shown CD8+CD57+ cell expansion by flow cytometry. Everyone among the patients had severe acquired aplastic anemia. With respect to this clonotype: Its matching antigen is unknown.

CDR1 is SGHAT and CDR2 is FQNNGV in the germline V gene. The CDR3 is 15 residues long. V was trimmed by 0 bases and J by 2 bases, leaving 8 bases between them. Overall study findings and caveats: Significant differences in CD8+ Simpson's diversity were not observed between patients and controls.

According to the study, genomic DNA was the template for TCR beta VDJ and CDR3 profiling. TCRdb reprocessed the reads via MiXCR and lists one record per CDR3 protein. The sample has fewer than 300,000 distinct CDR3 sequences, 65% to 90% seen once. The clonotype was recovered from a human donor with aplastic anemia. The V gene is TRBV11-2, the J gene TRBJ2-1; tentative D call: TRBD1 (5 bases). Sequencing input: sorted CD4+, CD8+, or CD8+CD57+ T cells (not recorded which) from PBMCs. CDR3 sequence: CASSLDIRAYNEQFF. In DNA, the CDR3 is TGTGCCAGCAGCTTAGATATCAGGGCCTACAATGAGCAGTTCTTC.